This T cell receptor (beta chain) was recorded in a study of T cell responses to AZD1222 COVID-19 vaccine. Repertoires were generated with immunoSEQ multiplex PCR, while TCRdb's copy carries only in-frame clones and drops some. The sample holds around 80,000 clones; more than 70% are singletons and the top ten take 8% to 10%. This CDR3 comprises 13 residues. Germline CDR1 KGHSH, CDR2 LQKENI. V trimming: 3 bases; J trimming: 8 bases; junction bases outside the gene matches: 5. This clone was counted once. The chain joins TRBV18 to TRBJ1-1; TRBD1 aligns across 8 bases. Here the sequenced sample was peripheral blood, taken on day 0 of AZD1222 vaccination. This receptor was identified in an adult in good health. The CDR3 DNA is TGTGCCAGCTCACCGACAGGGGTGGGAGAAGCTTTCTTT. Encoded protein: CASSPTGVGEAFF. The full variable domain, rest sourced from reference TRBV18 and TRBJ1-1, is NAGVMQNPRHLVRRRGQEARLRCSPMKGHSHVYWYRQLPEEGLKFMVYLQKENIIDESGMPKERFSAEFPKEGPSILRIQQVVRGDSAAYFCASSPTGVGEAFFGQGTRLTVV.